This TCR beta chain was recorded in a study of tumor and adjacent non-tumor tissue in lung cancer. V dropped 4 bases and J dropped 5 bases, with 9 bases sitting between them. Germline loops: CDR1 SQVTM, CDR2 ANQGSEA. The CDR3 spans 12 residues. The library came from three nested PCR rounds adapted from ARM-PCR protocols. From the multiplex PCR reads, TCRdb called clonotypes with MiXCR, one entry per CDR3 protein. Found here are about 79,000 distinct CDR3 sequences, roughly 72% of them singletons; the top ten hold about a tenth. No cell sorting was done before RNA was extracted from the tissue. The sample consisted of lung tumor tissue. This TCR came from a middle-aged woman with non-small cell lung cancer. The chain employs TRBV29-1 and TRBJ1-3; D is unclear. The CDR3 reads CSVGEHRNTIYF. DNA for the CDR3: TGCAGCGTTGGGGAGCATAGAAACACCATATATTTT.